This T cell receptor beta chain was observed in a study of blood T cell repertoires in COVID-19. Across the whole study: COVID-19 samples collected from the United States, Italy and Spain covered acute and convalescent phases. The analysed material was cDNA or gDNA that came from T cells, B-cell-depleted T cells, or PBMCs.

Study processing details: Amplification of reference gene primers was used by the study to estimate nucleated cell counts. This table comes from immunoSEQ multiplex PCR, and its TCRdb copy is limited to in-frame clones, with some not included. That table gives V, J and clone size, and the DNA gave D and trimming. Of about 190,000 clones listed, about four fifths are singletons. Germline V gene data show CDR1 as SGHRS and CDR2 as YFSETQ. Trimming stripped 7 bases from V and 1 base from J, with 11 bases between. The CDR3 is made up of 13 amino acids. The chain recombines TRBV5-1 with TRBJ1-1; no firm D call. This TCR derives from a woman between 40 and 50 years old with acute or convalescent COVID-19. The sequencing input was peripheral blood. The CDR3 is CASGQQPNTEAFF. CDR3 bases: TGCGCCAGCGGGCAACAGCCGAACACTGAAGCTTTCTTT.